The TCR beta chain described here comes from a study of vaccination and CD4 T cells after COVID-19. Overall study: Collection of post-vaccine samples followed dose two by a median 72 days, spanning a range of 14 to 241. Cultures acting as controls obtained a CEFX pool, an HIV-1 Nef pool, or no peptide.

Sequencing of DNA taken from cultured CD4+ T cells relied on the Oncomine TCR Beta short-read assay. TCRdb re-analysed the PCR reads in MiXCR, keeping a single row per CDR3 protein. The sample has some 22,000 distinct CDR3 sequences; about a third are singletons. Time point here: late sampling 161 to 241 days after vaccination in three convalescent patients. Treatment of the sample: roughly 10-day PBMC culture with coronavirus spike peptide pools or control peptides (ViraFEST assay). Negative selection recovered the CD4+ T cells once they had spent approximately eleven days in culture. Notes on this clonotype: No antigen is known for it.

V lost 0 bases, J lost 4 bases, and 7 bases lay in between. The V gene's germline CDR1 is MNHEY and CDR2 SVGAGI. The CDR3 extends over 15 amino acids. V gene TRBV6-5 combines with J gene TRBJ1-6; D gene ambiguous. This TCR was recovered from a human donor who had recovered from COVID-19. Sequences were derived from CD4+ T cells from blood, cultured in vitro, sampled about 7 months after SARS-CoV-2 vaccination. The CDR3 DNA sequence: TGTGCCAGCAGTTACTCTGGTCGTTATAATTCACCCCTCCACTTT. It is translated as CASSYSGRYNSPLHF.